Sequencing of this T cell receptor (beta chain) was carried out in a study of Tregs in tolerant kidney transplant recipients. General observations from the study: Expanding Tregs on activated donor B cells appeared to best identify donor-specific TCRbeta clones. Biological reproducibility was not directly addressed in this study. Validation in larger populations is needed because few patients were studied.

Produced via immunoSEQ multiplex PCR; TCRdb's table is partial and in-frame only. The table has around 16,000 clones, approximately 90% seen once; the top ten hold about an eighth. Worth noting for this clone: Its antigen is not known.

This receptor was taken from a human donor in good health. The sample taken for sequencing was CD8+ T cells from blood.

The CDR3 DNA sequence: TGTGCCAGCAGCGAACCTTCAGTCTCTGGAAACACCATATATTTT. It yields the protein CASSEPSVSGNTIYF. This chain links TRBV7-8 with TRBJ1-3; no firm D call. CDR1 and CDR2 from the germline V gene are SGHVS and FQNEAQ. This CDR3 contains 15 residues. V was pared by 5 bases and J by 0 bases, with 11 bases between. The whole variable domain, filled in from reference TRBV7-8 and TRBJ1-3, reads GAGVSQSPRYKVAKRGQDVALRCDPISGHVSLFWYQQALGQGPEFLTYFQNEAQLDKSGLPSDRFFAERPEGSVSTLKIQRTQQEDSAVYLCASSEPSVSGNTIYFGEGSWLTVV.